Each of the 27 T cell receptor beta chains below was sequenced from the same sample in a study of blood T cells in healthy people across ages. A second PCR, run for roughly 7 to 11 cycles, used a sample-barcoded 5' primer plus a J-beta primer mix. TCRdb fed the 5' RACE reads into MiXCR, producing one record per CDR3 protein. The data contain 1.5 million to 2 million distinct CDR3 sequences, about 50% of them singletons. Sequencing input: blood. These receptors were obtained from a woman between 35 and 50 years old in good health.

V and J are TRBV11-2 and TRBJ2-7; 8 bases map to TRBD1. Per the germline V gene, CDR1 is SGHAT and CDR2 is FQNNGV. V shed 8 bases and J 0 bases; nucleotides not matched to a gene: 9. The CDR3 loop spans 15 amino acids. The CDR3 is CASGQGAHSSYEQYF. The CDR3 coding sequence is TGTGCCAGCGGGCAGGGGGCCCATTCCTCCTACGAGCAGTACTTC.

This clonotype showed up just once. V is TRBV29-1 and J is TRBJ2-2; D is undetermined. CDR3 length: 13 residues. Trimming stripped 4 bases from V and 0 bases from J, with 6 bases between. Germline V CDR1 and CDR2: SQVTM, ANQGSEA. CDR3 residues: CSVVTPNTGELFF. Written as DNA, the CDR3 is TGCAGCGTTGTTACCCCGAACACCGGGGAGCTGTTTTTT.

The rearrangement joins TRBV12-3 or TRBV12-4 to TRBJ2-1; TRBD2 matches at 8 bases. Trimming at V came to 6 bases and at J to 0 bases, leaving 7 bases not matched to a gene. The CDR3 has 16 residues. The CDR3 region has the DNA TGTGCCAGCAGGGAGGGACTAGAGTTCTCCTACAATGAGCAGTTCTTC. Amino acid sequence: CASREGLEFSYNEQFF.

This clonotype was seen many times. The chain has TRBV20-1 and TRBJ2-1; D gene ambiguous. Germline lookup yields CDR1 DFQATT and CDR2 SNEGSKA (reference sequence). Trimming took 6 bases from V and 0 from J, leaving 12 bases between them. The CDR3 sequence is 14 residues long. The CDR3 protein is CSAHDESSYNEQFF. CDR3 coding DNA: TGCAGTGCACATGACGAGAGCTCCTACAATGAGCAGTTCTTC.

The V call is TRBV20-1, the J call TRBJ2-3; D is uncertain. The V end was cut by 1 base, the J end by 0 bases, with 11 bases between. CDR1 is DFQATT and CDR2 is SNEGSKA in the germline V gene (reference sequence). The CDR3 has 15 residues. The CDR3 region is CSARVYFASTDTQYF. CDR3 in DNA: TGCAGTGCTAGAGTCTACTTTGCTAGCACAGATACGCAGTATTTT.

The chain recombines TRBV12-3 or TRBV12-4 with TRBJ2-7; no definite D call. Trimming removed 4 bases from V and 5 bases from J, with 12 bases in between. The CDR3 is 13 amino acids. The CDR3 spells CASSSSPHDEQYF. CDR3 sequence (DNA): TGTGCCAGCAGTTCCTCGCCCCATGACGAGCAGTACTTC.

The chain carries TRBV2 and TRBJ1-6; D is perhaps TRBD1 (6 bases). Per germline, CDR1 SNHLY and CDR2 FYNNEI. Trimming took 6 bases from V and 9 from J, leaving 15 bases between them. The CDR3 contains 14 residues. CDR3 DNA: TGTGCCAGCAGACTCACGACAGGCACTTCACCCCTCCACTTT. Protein: CASRLTTGTSPLHF.

The gene calls are TRBV7-2 and TRBJ2-3; 12 bases agree with TRBD2. V shed 0 bases, J shed 4 bases, and the junction held 5 bases outside the gene matches. Germline V gene sequence: CDR1 SGHTA, CDR2 FQGNSA. The CDR3 runs 17 residues. CDR3 residues: CASSLAILAGGPDTQYF. CDR3 in DNA: TGTGCCAGCAGCTTAGCGATCCTAGCGGGGGGGCCAGATACGCAGTATTTT.

This chain joins TRBV5-1 and TRBJ1-4, with a weak D call TRBD1 (5 bases). This CDR3 comprises 15 residues. Per germline, CDR1 SGHRS and CDR2 YFSETQ. V gave up 0 bases and J gave up 6 bases, with 12 bases separating them. The CDR3 loop reads CASSLDGAGYEKLFF. The CDR3 DNA is TGCGCCAGCAGCTTGGACGGGGCCGGTTATGAAAAACTGTTTTTT.

V and J are TRBV20-1 and TRBJ2-1; TRBD2 matches 9 bases. J lost 5 bases, V lost 0 bases, and 11 bases had no gene match. Germline V gives CDR1 DFQATT, CDR2 SNEGSKA (reference sequence). The CDR3 spans 17 residues. CDR3 protein: CSARDRMGTSFHNEQFF. Here the CDR3 DNA reads TGCAGTGCTAGAGATAGAATGGGGACTAGCTTCCACAATGAGCAGTTCTTC.

This rearrangement joins TRBV6-5 to TRBJ1-2; unclear D gene. CDR3 length equals 20 residues. The V gene's germline CDR1 is MNHEY and CDR2 SVGAGI. V lost 2 bases, J lost 1 base, and 26 bases lay in between. The CDR3 loop is CASSYTDPSGAGRHNYGYTF. The CDR3 DNA is TGTGCCAGCAGTTACACCGACCCCTCAGGCGCCGGTCGTCATAACTATGGCTACACCTTC.

This clonotype has just a few counts. This chain uses TRBV12-3 or TRBV12-4 with TRBJ2-3; D unresolved. V gave up 6 bases and J gave up 7 bases, with 17 bases separating them. The CDR3 spans 14 residues. The CDR3 sequence: CASSLNDWLNTQYF. In DNA form, the CDR3 reads TGTGCCAGCAGCCTGAACGACTGGCTGAATACGCAGTATTTT.

The CDR3 region has the DNA TGTGCCAGCAGCGTGCCCAGGGGCCAAAACACTGAAGCTTTCTTT. It yields the protein CASSVPRGQNTEAFF. The chain recombines TRBV7-2 with TRBJ1-1; D is perhaps TRBD1 (6 bases). CDR1 and CDR2 (germline): SGHTA, FQGNSA. CDR3 length: 15 residues. Trimming cost V 5 bases and J 2 bases, with 15 bases left between them.

This clonotype was found once. The chain joins TRBV4-3 to TRBJ2-1; weak D call: TRBD2 (5 bases). In germline, CDR1 is LGHNA, CDR2 YSLEER. This CDR3 region has 16 residues. Trimming stripped 4 bases from V and 2 bases from J, with 15 bases between. CDR3: CASSPRVSAAYNEQFF. The CDR3 DNA is TGCGCCAGCAGCCCCCGGGTTAGCGCGGCCTACAATGAGCAGTTCTTC.

This clonotype was counted a few times. V is TRBV4-3 and J is TRBJ2-1; D ambiguous. The germline CDR1 and CDR2 sequences are LGHNA and YSLEER. This CDR3 contains 14 residues. V gave up 4 bases and J gave up 6 bases, with 13 bases separating them. The CDR3 DNA is TGCGCCAGCAGCCGGCAGGTTTGGGGCAATGAGCAGTTCTTC. Translated, it gives CASSRQVWGNEQFF.

The chain joins TRBV7-2 to TRBJ2-1; D call uncertain. The CDR3 loop spans 13 amino acids. The germline CDR1 and CDR2 sequences are SGHTA and FQGNSA. The V gene lost 7 bases and the J gene lost 6 bases, with 13 bases spanning the gap. The CDR3 sequence: CASTPLSLNEQFF. CDR3 nucleotide sequence: TGTGCCAGCACCCCACTAAGTCTCAATGAGCAGTTCTTC.

CDR3 in DNA: TGTGCCAGCAGCACTCCGGGACTCCCACCGTTCTTC. Residues: CASSTPGLPPFF. The chain employs TRBV27 and TRBJ2-1, with a tentative D call TRBD2 (6 bases). Germline V gene data show CDR1 as MNHEY and CDR2 as SMNVEV (reference sequence). V lost 6 bases and J 15 bases, leaving 18 bases between the germline ends. The CDR3 runs to 12 residues.

V is TRBV2 and J is TRBJ2-1; 8 nucleotides match TRBD2. J lost 3 bases, V lost 1 base, and 5 bases had no gene match. Per germline, CDR1 SNHLY and CDR2 FYNNEI. The CDR3 loop spans 16 amino acids. This CDR3 reads CASSEEVAGYYNEQFF. The CDR3 region has the DNA TGTGCCAGCAGTGAAGAAGTAGCGGGATACTACAATGAGCAGTTCTTC.

The V gene is TRBV6-2 or TRBV6-3, the J gene TRBJ2-4; D is ambiguous. The assigned J gene may be wrong: the sequence end matches TRBJ2-7 better. The CDR3 length is 15 residues. CDR1 and CDR2 from the germline V gene are MNHEY and SVGEGT. CDR3 sequence (DNA): TGTGCCAGCAGTCTCCCCGCACAGCCCTCCTACGAGCAGTACTTC. This gives the protein CASSLPAQPSYEQYF.

The rearrangement links TRBV7-2 to TRBJ2-7; no reliable D call. The V and J ends lost 6 bases and 7 bases respectively, with 19 bases between them. Germline lookup yields CDR1 SGHTA and CDR2 FQGNSA. This CDR3 has 14 amino acids. The CDR3 DNA reads TGTGCCAGCAGTTTCAGCCCGCCGTACAATGAGCAGTACTTC. This encodes CASSFSPPYNEQYF.

In its sample, this clonotype was seen a few times. The chain joins TRBV12-3 or TRBV12-4 to TRBJ2-1, with D unclear. This CDR3 is built from 13 residues. Trimming took off 5 bases at V and 8 bases at J, with 13 bases between the two ends. The chain's CDR3 is CASSTDAVDEQFF. The CDR3 DNA sequence: TGTGCCAGCAGTACGGACGCAGTCGATGAGCAGTTCTTC.

V and J are TRBV19 and TRBJ2-1; TRBD1 or TRBD2 may be the D gene (5 bases each). The CDR3 totals 18 residues. V was trimmed by 3 bases and J by 6 bases, leaving 24 bases between them. Germline assignment: CDR1 LNHDA and CDR2 SQIVND (reference sequence). The CDR3 DNA reads TGTGCCAGTAGTATGGGGCAGGCAGTAGGCTCGGGATCCAATGAGCAGTTCTTC. This codes for CASSMGQAVGSGSNEQFF.

V and J are TRBV2 and TRBJ1-2; tentatively, D is TRBD1 (5 bases). Germline CDR1 reads SNHLY; CDR2 reads FYNNEI. The CDR3 spans 13 residues. Trimming cost V 3 bases and J 7 bases, with 12 bases left between them. The CDR3, as DNA: TGTGCCAGCAGTGACGCAGGGTCGGGTGGCTACACCTTC. Its translation is CASSDAGSGGYTF.

This clonotype was observed a few times. This chain links TRBV4-3 with TRBJ1-4; no reliable D call. There are 15 residues in the CDR3. V lost 0 bases to trimming and J lost 3 bases, with 8 bases between them. Per germline, CDR1 LGHNA and CDR2 YSLEER. CDR3 protein: CASSQDDRPNEKLFF. In DNA form, the CDR3 reads TGCGCCAGCAGCCAAGATGACCGACCTAATGAAAAACTGTTTTTT.

This clonotype was observed a handful of times. This chain uses TRBV3-1 with TRBJ1-2, with no clear D. The CDR3 spans 14 residues. Germline CDR1 and CDR2: LGHDT and YNNKEL (reference sequence). V gave up 1 base and J gave up 8 bases, with 14 bases separating them. CDR3 sequence: CASSQVFAVGGYTF. DNA of the CDR3: TGTGCCAGCAGCCAAGTTTTTGCCGTCGGGGGCTACACCTTC.

This chain connects TRBV7-9 to TRBJ1-4; possibly TRBD1 for D (5 bases). The CDR3 runs to 13 residues. The V end was cut by 6 bases, the J end by 4 bases, with 9 bases between. Looked up from germline, CDR1 is SEHNR and CDR2 is FQNEAQ (reference sequence). The CDR3 DNA follows: TGTGCCAGCAGGGGACCGAATAATGAAAAACTGTTTTTT. Translation: CASRGPNNEKLFF.

The rearrangement uses TRBV12-3 or TRBV12-4 and TRBJ2-4; D is ambiguous. The tail of the sequence fits TRBJ2-7 better, so the J call may be wrong. The CDR3 contains 11 residues. CDR3 amino acids: CASTPFREQYF. Written as DNA, the CDR3 is TGTGCCAGCACCCCTTTCCGCGAGCAGTACTTC.